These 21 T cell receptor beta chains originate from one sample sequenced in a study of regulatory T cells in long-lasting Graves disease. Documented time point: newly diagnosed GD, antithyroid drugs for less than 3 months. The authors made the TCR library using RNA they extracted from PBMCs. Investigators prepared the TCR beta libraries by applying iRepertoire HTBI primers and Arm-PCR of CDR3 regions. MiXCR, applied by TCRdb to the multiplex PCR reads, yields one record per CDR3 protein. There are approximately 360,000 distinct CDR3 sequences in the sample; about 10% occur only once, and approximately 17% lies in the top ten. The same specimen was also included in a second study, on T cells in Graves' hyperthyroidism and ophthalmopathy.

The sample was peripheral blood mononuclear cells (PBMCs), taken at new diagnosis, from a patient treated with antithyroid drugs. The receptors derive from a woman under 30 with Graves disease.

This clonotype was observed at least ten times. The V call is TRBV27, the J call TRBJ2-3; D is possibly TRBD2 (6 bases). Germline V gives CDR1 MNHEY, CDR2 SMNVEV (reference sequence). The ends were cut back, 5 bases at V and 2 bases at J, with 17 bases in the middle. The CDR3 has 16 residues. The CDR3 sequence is CASSPVWGESTDTQYF. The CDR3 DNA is TGTGCCAGCAGTCCTGTATGGGGGGAGTCCACAGATACGCAGTATTTT.

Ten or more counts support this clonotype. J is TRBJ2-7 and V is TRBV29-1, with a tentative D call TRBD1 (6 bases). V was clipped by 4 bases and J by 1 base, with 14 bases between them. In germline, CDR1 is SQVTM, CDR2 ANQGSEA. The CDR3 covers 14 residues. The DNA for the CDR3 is TGCAGCGTTGCGAAGGGACAAAAGTCCTACGAGCAGTACTTC. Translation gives CSVAKGQKSYEQYF.

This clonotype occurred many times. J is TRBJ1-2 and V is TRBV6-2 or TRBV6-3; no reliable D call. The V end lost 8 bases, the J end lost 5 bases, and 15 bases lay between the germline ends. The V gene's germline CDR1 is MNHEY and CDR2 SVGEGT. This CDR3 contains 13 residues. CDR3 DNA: TGTGCCAGCGTCGTATCCCCGCGGTATGGCTACACCTTC. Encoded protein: CASVVSPRYGYTF.

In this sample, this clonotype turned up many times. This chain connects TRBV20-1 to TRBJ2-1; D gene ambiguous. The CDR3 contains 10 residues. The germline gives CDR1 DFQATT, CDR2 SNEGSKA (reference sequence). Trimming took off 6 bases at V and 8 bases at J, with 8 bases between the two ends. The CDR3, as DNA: TGCAGTGCCCGCCGGTATGAGCAGTTCTTC. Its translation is CSARRYEQFF.

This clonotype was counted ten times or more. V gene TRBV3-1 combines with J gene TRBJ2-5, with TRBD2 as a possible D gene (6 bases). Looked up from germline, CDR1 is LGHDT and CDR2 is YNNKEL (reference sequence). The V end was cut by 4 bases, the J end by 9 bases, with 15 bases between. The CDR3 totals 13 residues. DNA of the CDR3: TGTGCCAGCAGCCCTTTACTAGCTGGTCCCCAGTACTTC. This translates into CASSPLLAGPQYF.

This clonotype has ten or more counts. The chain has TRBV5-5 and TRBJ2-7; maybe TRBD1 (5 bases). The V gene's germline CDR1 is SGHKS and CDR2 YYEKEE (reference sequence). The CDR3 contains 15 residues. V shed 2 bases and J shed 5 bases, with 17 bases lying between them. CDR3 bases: TGTGCCAGCAGCTTTGCCCCCCAGGGTCAGCACGAGCAGTACGTC. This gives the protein CASSFAPQGQHEQYV.

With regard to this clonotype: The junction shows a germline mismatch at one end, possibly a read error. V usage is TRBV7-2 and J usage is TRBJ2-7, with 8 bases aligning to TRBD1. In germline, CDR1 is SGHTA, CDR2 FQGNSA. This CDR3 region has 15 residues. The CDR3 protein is CASSTRTGYSYGQYF. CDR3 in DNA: TGTGCCAGCAGCACCCGGACAGGGTACTCCTACGGGCAGTACTTC.

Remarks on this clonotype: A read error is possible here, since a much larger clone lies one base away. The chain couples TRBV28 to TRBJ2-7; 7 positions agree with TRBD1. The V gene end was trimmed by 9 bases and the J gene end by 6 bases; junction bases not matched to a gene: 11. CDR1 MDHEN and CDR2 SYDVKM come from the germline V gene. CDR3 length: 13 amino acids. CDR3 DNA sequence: TGTGCCAGTCACAGGGGTGAGGGCTGCGAGCAGTACTTC. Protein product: CASHRGEGCEQYF.

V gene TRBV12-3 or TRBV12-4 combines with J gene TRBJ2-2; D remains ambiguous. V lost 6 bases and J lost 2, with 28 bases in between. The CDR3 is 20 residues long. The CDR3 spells CASSLNPPFPGATNTGELFF. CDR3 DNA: TGTGCCAGCAGCTTAAACCCCCCTTTTCCCGGCGCCACTAACACCGGGGAGCTGTTTTTT.

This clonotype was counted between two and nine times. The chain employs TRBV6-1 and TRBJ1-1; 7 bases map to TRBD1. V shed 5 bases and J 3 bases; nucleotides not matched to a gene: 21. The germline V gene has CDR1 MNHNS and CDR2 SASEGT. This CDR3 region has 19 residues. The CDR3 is CASSQYTGTVFGLDTEAFF. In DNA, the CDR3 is TGTGCCAGCAGTCAATATACCGGGACAGTGTTCGGCTTGGACACTGAAGCTTTCTTT.

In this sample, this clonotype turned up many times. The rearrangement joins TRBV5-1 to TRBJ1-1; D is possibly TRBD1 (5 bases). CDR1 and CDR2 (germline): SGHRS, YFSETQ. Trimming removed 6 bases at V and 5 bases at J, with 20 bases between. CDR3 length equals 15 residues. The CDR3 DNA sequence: TGCGCCAGCATGCGTGCCCCTTCTGGGGGGACTGAAGCTTTCTTT. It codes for CASMRAPSGGTEAFF.

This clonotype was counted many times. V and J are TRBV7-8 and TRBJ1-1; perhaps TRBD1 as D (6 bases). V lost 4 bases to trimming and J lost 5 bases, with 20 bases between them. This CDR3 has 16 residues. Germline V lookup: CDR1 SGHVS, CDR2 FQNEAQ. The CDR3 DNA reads TGTGCCAGCAGCTCACCGGGACCACTTAGGGGGACTGAAGCTTTCTTT. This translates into CASSSPGPLRGTEAFF. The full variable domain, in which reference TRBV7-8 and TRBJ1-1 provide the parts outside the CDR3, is GAGVSQSPRYKVAKRGQDVALRCDPISGHVSLFWYQQALGQGPEFLTYFQNEAQLDKSGLPSDRFFAERPEGSVSTLKIQRTQQEDSAVYLCASSSPGPLRGTEAFFGQGTRLTVV.

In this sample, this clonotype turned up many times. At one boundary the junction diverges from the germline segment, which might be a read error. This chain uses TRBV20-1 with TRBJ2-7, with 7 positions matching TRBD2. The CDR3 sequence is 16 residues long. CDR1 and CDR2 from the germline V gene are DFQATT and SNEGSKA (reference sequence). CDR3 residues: CSAREGSGFSLEEQYF. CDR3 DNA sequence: TGCAGTGCGAGAGAAGGTAGCGGGTTTAGTCTGGAAGAGCAGTACTTC.

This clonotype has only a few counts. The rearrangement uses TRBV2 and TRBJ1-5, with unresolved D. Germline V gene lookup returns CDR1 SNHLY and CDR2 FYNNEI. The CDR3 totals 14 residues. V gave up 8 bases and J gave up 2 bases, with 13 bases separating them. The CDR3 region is CASRGGQGNQPQHF. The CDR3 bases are TGTGCCAGCCGAGGAGGCCAGGGCAATCAGCCCCAGCATTTT.

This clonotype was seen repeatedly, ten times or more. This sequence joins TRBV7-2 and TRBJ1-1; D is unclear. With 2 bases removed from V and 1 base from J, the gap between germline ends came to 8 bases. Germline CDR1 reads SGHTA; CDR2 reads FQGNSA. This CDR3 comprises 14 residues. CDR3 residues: CASSLMLRNTEAFF. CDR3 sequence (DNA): TGTGCCAGCAGCTTAATGCTGAGGAACACTGAAGCTTTCTTT.

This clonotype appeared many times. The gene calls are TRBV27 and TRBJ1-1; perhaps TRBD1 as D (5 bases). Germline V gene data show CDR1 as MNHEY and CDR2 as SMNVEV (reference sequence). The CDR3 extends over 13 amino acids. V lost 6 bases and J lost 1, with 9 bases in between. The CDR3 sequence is CASRQTANTEAFF. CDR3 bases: TGTGCCAGCAGACAGACAGCGAACACTGAAGCTTTCTTT.

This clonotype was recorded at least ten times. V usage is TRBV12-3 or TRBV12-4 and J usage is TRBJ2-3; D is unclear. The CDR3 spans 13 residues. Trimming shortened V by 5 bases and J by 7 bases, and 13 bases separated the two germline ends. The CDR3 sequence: CASSPGSPYTQYF. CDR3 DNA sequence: TGTGCCAGCAGTCCCGGATCGCCCTATACGCAGTATTTT.

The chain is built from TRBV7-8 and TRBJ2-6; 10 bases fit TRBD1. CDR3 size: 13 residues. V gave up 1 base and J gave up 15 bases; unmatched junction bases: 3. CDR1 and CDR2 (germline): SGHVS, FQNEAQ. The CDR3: CASSLERTGGLTF. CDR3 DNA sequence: TGTGCCAGCAGCTTAGAACGGACAGGGGGCCTGACTTTC.

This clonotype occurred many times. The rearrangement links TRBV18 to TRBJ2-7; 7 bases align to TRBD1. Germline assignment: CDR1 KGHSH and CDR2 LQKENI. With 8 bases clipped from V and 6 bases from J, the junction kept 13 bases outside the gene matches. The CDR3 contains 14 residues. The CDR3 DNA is TGTGCCAGCACTGGACAGGCCAAGGCCGGCGAGCAGTACTTC. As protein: CASTGQAKAGEQYF.

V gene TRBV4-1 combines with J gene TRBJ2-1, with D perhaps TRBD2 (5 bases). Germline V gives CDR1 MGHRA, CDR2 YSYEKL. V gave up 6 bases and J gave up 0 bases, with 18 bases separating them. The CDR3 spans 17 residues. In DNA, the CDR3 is TGCGCCAGCAGTACCGATTTAGGCGGGTCCTCCTACAATGAGCAGTTCTTC. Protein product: CASSTDLGGSSYNEQFF.

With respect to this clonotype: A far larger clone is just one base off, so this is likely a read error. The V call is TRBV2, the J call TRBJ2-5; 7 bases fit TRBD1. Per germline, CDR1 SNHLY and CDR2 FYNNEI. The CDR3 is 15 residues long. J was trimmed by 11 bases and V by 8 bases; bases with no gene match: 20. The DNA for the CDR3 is TGTGCCAGCTCAGCCTCGGGACAGATATACAATGAGCAGTACTTC. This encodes CASSASGQIYNEQYF. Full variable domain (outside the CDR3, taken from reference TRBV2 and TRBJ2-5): EPEVTQTPSHQVTQMGQEVILRCVPISNHLYFYWYRQILGQKVEFLVSFYNNEISEKSEIFDDQFSVERPDGSNFTLKIRSTKLEDSAMYFCASSASGQIYNEQYFGPGTRLLVL.